The rows below give T cell receptor beta chains drawn from one sample of a study of T cells in Graves' hyperthyroidism and ophthalmopathy. In TCRdb, the multiplex PCR reads were re-called with MiXCR into one record per CDR3 protein. Of more than 500,000 distinct CDR3 sequences listed, 46% are singletons. Sequenced material: peripheral blood or thyroid tissue (not recorded which). The receptors derive from an adult woman with Graves' disease, either hyperthyroidism or ophthalmopathy (not recorded which). The CDR3 runs from the conserved cysteine through the conserved F or W. The D gene is left open where the match is weak. Clone sizes are given selectively: once, few, many, or a class where the clone is expanded.

D	size	length	V	J	CDR3	DNA
TRBD1	once	14	TRBV20-1	TRBJ1-2	CSARTQGYIYGYTF	TGCAGTGCTAGAACACAGGGGTATATCTATGGCTACACCTTC
TRBD2	many	13	TRBV6-2/TRBV6-3	TRBJ2-7	CASSYGTSYEQYF	TGTGCCAGCAGTTACGGGACTAGCTACGAGCAGTACTTC
NA	many	12	TRBV20-1	TRBJ2-2	CSAPENTGELFF	TGCAGTGCTCCAGAGAACACCGGGGAGCTGTTTTTT
TRBD2	once	14	TRBV20-1	TRBJ2-7	CSASDTSGSYEQYF	TGCAGTGCCTCCGATACTAGCGGGAGCTACGAGCAGTACTTC
NA	NA	14	TRBV7-2	TRBJ2-2	CASSTGGGPGELFF	TGTGCCAGCAGCACAGGGGGGGGCCCCGGGGAGCTGTTTTTT
NA	NA	14	TRBV7-2	TRBJ1-2	CAIPAGASNYGYTF	TGTGCCATCCCCGCCGGGGCATCTAACTATGGCTACACCTTC
NA	many	12	TRBV12-3/TRBV12-4	TRBJ2-5	CASSPGHETQYF	TGTGCCAGCAGCCCGGGGCATGAGACCCAGTACTTC
NA	once	14	TRBV10-3	TRBJ2-2	CAISPGALTGELFF	TGTGCCATCAGCCCCGGGGCCCTCACCGGGGAGCTGTTTTTT
TRBD2	once	19	TRBV7-2	TRBJ2-5	CASSVAASSGPGRWETQYF	TGTGCCAGCAGCGTGGCCGCCTCTAGCGGGCCCGGGAGGTGGGAGACCCAGTACTTC
TRBD2	many	14	TRBV2	TRBJ2-7	CASRVTSGGYEQYF	TGTGCCAGCAGGGTGACTAGCGGGGGCTACGAGCAGTACTTC
TRBD2	NA	15	TRBV5-1	TRBJ2-3	CASSFGGSITDTQYF	TGCGCCAGCAGCTTTGGCGGGAGTATCACAGATACGCAGTATTTT
NA	NA	13	TRBV12-3/TRBV12-4	TRBJ1-6	CASGNYSYSPLHF	TGTGCCAGCGGTAATTACAGTTATTCACCCCTCCACTTT
TRBD1	NA	15	TRBV7-9	TRBJ2-7	CASSFGGQGAYEQYF	TGTGCCAGCAGCTTTGGGGGACAGGGGGCCTACGAGCAGTACTTC
TRBD1	NA	15	TRBV7-8	TRBJ1-2	CASSQGQGLSYGYTF	TGTGCCAGCAGCCAGGGACAGGGGCTCTCCTATGGCTACACCTTC
NA	NA	17	TRBV15	TRBJ2-5	CATSRDGTRLKKETQYF	TGTGCCACCAGCAGAGATGGGACGAGACTAAAAAAAGAGACCCAGTACTTC
TRBD1	many	14	TRBV29-1	TRBJ2-2	CSVIQGANTGELFF	TGCAGCGTGATACAGGGGGCAAACACCGGGGAGCTGTTTTTT
TRBD2	once	15	TRBV9	TRBJ2-7	CASSPGRPRGDEQYF	TGTGCCAGCAGCCCAGGGAGGCCCCGGGGGGACGAGCAGTACTTC
TRBD1	NA	14	TRBV9	TRBJ1-6	CASSSDRGFSPLHF	TGTGCCAGCAGCTCAGACAGGGGGTTTTCACCCCTCCACTTT
NA	NA	15	TRBV9	TRBJ1-2	CASSVGSDVLYGYTF	TGTGCCAGCAGCGTAGGGTCCGACGTCCTCTATGGCTACACCTTC
TRBD1	NA	16	TRBV10-3	TRBJ2-1	CAISPGSGGLYNEQFF	TGTGCCATCAGCCCCGGGTCAGGGGGTTTATACAATGAGCAGTTCTTC
NA	NA	14	TRBV7-2	TRBJ2-7	CASSSRDNTYEQYF	TGTGCCAGCAGCTCACGGGACAACACCTACGAGCAGTACTTC
TRBD2	few	18	TRBV7-9	TRBJ2-2	CASSLAGLAVKNTGELFF	TGTGCCAGCAGCTTAGCGGGACTAGCGGTTAAGAACACCGGGGAGCTGTTTTTT
NA	many	12	TRBV12-3/TRBV12-4	TRBJ1-1	CASTSWGTEAFF	TGTGCCAGCACATCGTGGGGCACTGAAGCTTTCTTT
TRBD2	few	15	TRBV7-2	TRBJ2-5	CASSRTSGIQETQYF	TGTGCCAGCAGCAGGACTAGCGGGATACAAGAGACCCAGTACTTC
NA	NA	15	TRBV28	TRBJ2-5	CASWPLARGQETQYF	TGTGCCAGCTGGCCGCTAGCTAGGGGACAAGAGACCCAGTACTTC
TRBD1	few	15	TRBV7-3	TRBJ1-1	CASSSPGQGVFRAFF	TGTGCCAGCAGCTCCCCGGGACAGGGGGTATTTCGAGCTTTCTTT
TRBD1	many	16	TRBV4-2	TRBJ1-5	CASSQMTGGDNQPQHF	TGTGCCAGCAGCCAGATGACAGGGGGAGACAATCAGCCCCAGCATTTT
NA	NA	15	TRBV15	TRBJ2-5	CATSTLSTTQETQYF	TGTGCCACCAGCACGCTAAGTACAACCCAAGAGACCCAGTACTTC
NA	many	15	TRBV6-1	TRBJ1-2	CASSETSRGVYGYTF	TGTGCCAGCAGTGAAACGTCGAGGGGAGTCTATGGCTACACCTTC
NA	NA	12	TRBV20-1	TRBJ2-5	CSAEPEEETQYF	TGCAGTGCTGAGCCGGAGGAGGAGACCCAGTACTTC
NA	few	11	TRBV7-9	TRBJ1-1	CASTRETEAFF	TGTGCCAGCACCCGAGAGACTGAAGCTTTCTTT
NA	NA	13	TRBV7-9	TRBJ1-2	CASSEGRVEGYTF	TGCGCCAGCAGCGAAGGACGGGTGGAGGGCTACACCTTC
NA	NA	13	TRBV10-3	TRBJ2-2	CAISLTSAGELFF	TGTGCCATCAGTCTTACTAGTGCCGGGGAGCTGTTTTTT
NA	NA	15	TRBV10-3	TRBJ1-6	CAISESGVTNSPLHF	TGTGCCATCAGTGAGTCAGGGGTGACTAATTCACCCCTCCACTTT
TRBD1	many	16	TRBV13	TRBJ2-7	CASSPRHRGRFYEQYF	TGTGCCAGCAGCCCTCGCCACAGGGGGAGGTTCTACGAGCAGTACTTC
NA	NA	14	TRBV9	TRBJ2-5	CASSAPGGVETQYF	TGTGCCAGCAGCGCGCCAGGGGGGGTGGAGACCCAGTACTTC
TRBD1	NA	13	TRBV11-2	TRBJ1-6	CASQGQNNSPLHF	TGTGCCAGCCAGGGACAGAATAATTCACCCCTCCACTTT
NA	once	15	TRBV9	TRBJ1-4	CASSVESRAVEKLFF	TGTGCCAGCAGCGTAGAGTCCAGGGCGGTTGAAAAACTGTTTTTT
TRBD2	few	14	TRBV4-2	TRBJ2-2	CASRSVAGGRELFF	TGTGCCAGCAGGTCCGTAGCGGGAGGAAGGGAGCTGTTTTTT